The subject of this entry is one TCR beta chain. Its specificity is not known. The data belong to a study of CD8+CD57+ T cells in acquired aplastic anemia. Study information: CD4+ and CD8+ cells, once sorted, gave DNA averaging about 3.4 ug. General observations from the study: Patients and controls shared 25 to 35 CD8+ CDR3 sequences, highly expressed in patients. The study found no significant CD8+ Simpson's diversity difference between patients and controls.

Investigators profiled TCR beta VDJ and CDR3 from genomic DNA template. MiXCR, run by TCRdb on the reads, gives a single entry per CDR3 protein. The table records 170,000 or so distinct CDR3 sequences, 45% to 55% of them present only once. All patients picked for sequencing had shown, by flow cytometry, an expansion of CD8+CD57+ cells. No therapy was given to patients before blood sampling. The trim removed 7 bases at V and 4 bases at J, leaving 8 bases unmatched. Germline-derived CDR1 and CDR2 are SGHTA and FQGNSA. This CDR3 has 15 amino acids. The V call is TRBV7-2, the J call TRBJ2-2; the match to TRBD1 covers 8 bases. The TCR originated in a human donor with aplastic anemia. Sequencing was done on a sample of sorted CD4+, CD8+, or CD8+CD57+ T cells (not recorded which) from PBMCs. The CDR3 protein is CASNPTGGLTGELFF. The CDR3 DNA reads TGTGCCAGCAACCCAACAGGGGGACTCACCGGGGAGCTGTTTTTT. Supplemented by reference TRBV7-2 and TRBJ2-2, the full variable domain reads GAGVSQSPSNKVTEKGKDVELRCDPISGHTALYWYRQSLGQGLEFLIYFQGNSAPDKSGLPSDRFSAERTGGSVSTLTIQRTQQEDSAVYLCASNPTGGLTGELFFGEGSRLTVL.